This T cell receptor (beta chain) is drawn from a study of blood T cell repertoires in COVID-19. Data came from immunoSEQ multiplex PCR; TCRdb stores just in-frame clones and leaves some out. This sample has just under 250,000 clones, with around 89% found just once. Clinical history reported by participants formed the basis on which cohorts were assigned. Recovery among Cohort 3 donors was established by two negative PCRs, clearance, or symptom resolution. This TCR derives from a woman in her twenties or thirties who had recovered from COVID-19. The sample taken for sequencing was PBMCs or T cells enriched from blood (not recorded which).

Here the CDR3 reads CAIGYFSADSYNEQFF. CDR3 in DNA: TGTGCCATCGGGTATTTCAGCGCAGACTCCTACAATGAGCAGTTCTTC. V and J are TRBV10-3 and TRBJ2-1; D is undetermined. V was cut by 8 bases and J by 0 bases, with 17 bases left in between. The CDR3 is 16 residues long. Germline CDR1 ENHRY, CDR2 SYGVKD.